Presented here are 18 T cell receptor beta chains from one specimen sequenced in a study of vaccination and CD4 T cells after COVID-19. Their cognate antigens are unknown. Documented treatment: roughly ten-day PBMC culture with coronavirus spike peptide pools or control peptides (ViraFEST assay). Sequenced with the Oncomine TCR Beta short-read assay was DNA taken from cultured CD4+ T cells. TCRdb recomputed calls from the PCR reads with MiXCR, one row per CDR3 protein. The table has about 13,000 distinct CDR3 sequences, roughly 26% seen once. The sequences come from CD4+ T cells from blood, cultured in vitro, collected before SARS-CoV-2 vaccination. Every receptor here comes from a human donor who received a COVID-19 vaccine.

This chain uses TRBV19 with TRBJ1-5; D is undetermined. The CDR3 totals 14 residues. Germline-derived CDR1 and CDR2 are LNHDA and SQIVND (reference sequence). Trimming took 6 bases from V and 4 from J, leaving 13 bases between them. CDR3 sequence (DNA): TGTGCCAGTAGACCCCACGAAACTAATCAGCCCCAGCATTTT. It encodes CASRPHETNQPQHF.

The chain recombines TRBV7-2 with TRBJ2-1; no clear D. Germline CDR1 reads SGHTA; CDR2 reads FQGNSA. Trimming shortened V by 7 bases and J by 9 bases, and 13 bases separated the two germline ends. The CDR3 is 12 amino acids. Here the CDR3 DNA reads TGTGCCAGCACAAAAACCCGGCGTGAGCAGTTCTTC. Its protein is CASTKTRREQFF.

The genes are TRBV19 and TRBJ2-1; a weak D match, TRBD1 (6 bases). The CDR3 runs to 15 residues. Trimming took off 5 bases at V and 4 bases at J, with 15 bases between the two ends. CDR1 and CDR2 (germline): LNHDA, SQIVND (reference sequence). The DNA of the CDR3 is TGTGCCAGTAGTTCCCGGGACACCGATTACAATGAGCAGTTCTTC. Its protein is CASSSRDTDYNEQFF. The variable domain in full, with the rest retrieved from reference TRBV19 and TRBJ2-1, is DGGITQSPKYLFRKEGQNVTLSCEQNLNHDAMYWYRQDPGQGLRLIYYSQIVNDFQKGDIAEGYSVSREKKESFPLTVTSAQKNPTAFYLCASSSRDTDYNEQFFGPGTRLTVL.

There are a few counts of this clonotype. V and J are TRBV5-6 and TRBJ1-1; D unresolved. CDR3 length: 13 amino acids. V lost 1 base, J lost 6 bases, and 10 bases lay in between. Germline lookup yields CDR1 SGHDT and CDR2 YYEEEE. The CDR3 loop is CASSLSSTAEAFF. In DNA, the CDR3 is TGTGCCAGCAGCTTGAGTTCTACCGCTGAAGCTTTCTTT. Complete variable domain (other parts from reference TRBV5-6 and TRBJ1-1): DAGVTQSPTHLIKTRGQQVTLRCSPKSGHDTVSWYQQALGQGPQFIFQYYEEEERQRGNFPDRFSGHQFPNYSSELNVNALLLGDSALYLCASSLSSTAEAFFGQGTRLTVV.

This clonotype occurred a few times. The chain couples TRBV19 to TRBJ1-1, with 7 bases that match TRBD1. This CDR3 comprises 14 residues. The germline CDR1 and CDR2 sequences are LNHDA and SQIVND (reference sequence). The V segment lost 7 bases and the J segment 1 base; nucleotides outside the gene matches: 6. The CDR3 nucleotides read TGTGCCAGTACCACAGGGGCGCCGAACACTGAAGCTTTCTTT. Amino acids: CASTTGAPNTEAFF.

This clonotype appeared a few times. The J gene is TRBJ2-7, the V gene TRBV27; 9 positions match TRBD1. There are 16 residues in the CDR3. Germline V gene sequence: CDR1 MNHEY, CDR2 SMNVEV (reference sequence). V shed 5 bases and J 2 bases; nucleotides not matched to a gene: 10. The CDR3 coding sequence is TGTGCCAGCAGTCTTTATGGCCGGACAGGGGCCTACGAGCAGTACTTC. Protein sequence: CASSLYGRTGAYEQYF.

The rearrangement links TRBV19 to TRBJ1-2; D ambiguous. V gave up 4 bases and J gave up 4 bases, with 13 bases separating them. The CDR3 has 14 amino acids. The germline gives CDR1 LNHDA, CDR2 SQIVND (reference sequence). CDR3: CASSSGRRVYGYTF. CDR3 nucleotides: TGTGCCAGTAGTAGTGGACGGAGAGTCTATGGCTACACCTTC.

This chain joins TRBV6-1 and TRBJ1-1; no clear D gene. V was shortened by 5 bases and J by 5 bases, with 12 bases between the two germline ends. The CDR3 spans 13 residues. Germline V CDR1 and CDR2: MNHNS, SASEGT. The CDR3 DNA reads as TGTGCCAGCAGTCGTATAAGAAGTACTGAAGCTTTCTTT. Protein: CASSRIRSTEAFF.

The rearrangement uses TRBV9 and TRBJ1-1; 8 bases agree with TRBD1. This CDR3 comprises 15 residues. Germline loops: CDR1 SGDLS, CDR2 YYNGEE. The J segment lost 0 bases and the V segment lost 4 bases, leaving 5 bases of the junction unmatched. Here the CDR3 DNA reads TGTGCCAGCAGCCCGAGGACAGGGCTGAACACTGAAGCTTTCTTT. Translated: CASSPRTGLNTEAFF.

This rearrangement joins TRBV6-1 to TRBJ1-4, with D possibly being TRBD1 (6 bases). The CDR3 consists of 15 residues. The V gene's germline CDR1 is MNHNS and CDR2 SASEGT. V was shortened by 5 bases and J by 4 bases, with 14 bases between the two germline ends. The CDR3: CASSPLTGNNEKLFF. The CDR3 nucleotides are TGTGCCAGCAGTCCGCTGACAGGAAATAATGAAAAACTGTTTTTT.

This clonotype was detected a few times. The chain is built from TRBV12-3 or TRBV12-4 and TRBJ1-1; no clear D gene. The V gene lost 3 bases and the J gene lost 2 bases, with 7 bases spanning the gap. This CDR3 has 13 residues. CDR3 loop: CASSFSGNTEAFF. The CDR3 DNA sequence: TGTGCCAGCAGTTTTTCCGGTAACACTGAAGCTTTCTTT.

This clonotype appeared once. V gene TRBV2 combines with J gene TRBJ1-4, with D unresolved. This CDR3 contains 16 residues. The germline V gene has CDR1 SNHLY and CDR2 FYNNEI. With 8 bases removed from V and 8 bases from J, the gap between germline ends came to 24 bases. The CDR3 protein is CASLIGLGPKREKLFF. The CDR3 DNA reads TGTGCCAGCCTTATCGGACTCGGACCCAAACGGGAAAAACTGTTTTTT.

This clonotype was recorded a few times. J is TRBJ2-7 and V is TRBV7-2, with D tentatively TRBD1 (6 bases). V dropped 1 base and J dropped 6 bases, with 13 bases sitting between them. The CDR3 has 14 residues. Per the germline V gene, CDR1 is SGHTA and CDR2 is FQGNSA. The CDR3 DNA reads as TGTGCCAGCAGCTTAGGACTTACCAGGGGCGAGCAGTACTTC. Its translation: CASSLGLTRGEQYF.

By its share, this clonotype is medium-sized. The chain combines TRBV15 with TRBJ1-5; D remains unclear. CDR3 length equals 16 residues. Germline values: CDR1 LNHNV, CDR2 YYDKDF (reference sequence). V shed 0 bases and J shed 0 bases, with 9 bases lying between them. This chain's CDR3 is CATSRDKEYSNQPQHF. DNA of the CDR3: TGTGCCACCAGCAGAGATAAGGAGTATAGCAATCAGCCCCAGCATTTT.

This clonotype was detected a few times. The chain recombines TRBV7-2 with TRBJ1-5, with 7 bases fitting TRBD1. Germline V gene lookup returns CDR1 SGHTA and CDR2 FQGNSA. V lost 1 base, J lost 7 bases, and 7 bases stayed unmatched. This CDR3 spans 15 amino acids. CDR3 bases: TGTGCCAGCAGCTTAGTAGGGGGCGGAGGCCAGCCCCAGCATTTT. Translated, it gives CASSLVGGGGQPQHF.

The V call is TRBV10-3, the J call TRBJ2-2, with D tentatively TRBD1 or TRBD2 (5 bases each). Germline CDR1 reads ENHRY; CDR2 reads SYGVKD. Trimming shortened V by 6 bases and J by 1 base, and 6 bases separated the two germline ends. The CDR3 loop spans 13 amino acids. The CDR3 spells CAIRGENTGELFF. CDR3 nucleotide sequence: TGTGCCATCAGGGGGGAGAACACCGGGGAGCTGTTTTTT.

Relative to its sample, this clonotype is large (0.1 to 1%). This chain links TRBV10-1 with TRBJ2-1, with 9 bases aligning to TRBD2. Losses at the gene ends were 3 bases for V and 9 bases for J; bases not matched to a gene: 9. The CDR3 is made up of 15 amino acids. Germline CDR1 and CDR2: WNHNN and SYGVQD (reference sequence). The DNA for the CDR3 is TGCGCCAGCAGTGAATCGGCGGGGGGGCTTGGTGAGCAGTTCTTC. It translates to CASSESAGGLGEQFF.

There are a few counts of this clonotype. The V gene is TRBV6-1, the J gene TRBJ1-5, with D possibly TRBD1 on 6 matching bases. V was shortened by 3 bases and J by 2 bases, with 14 bases between the two germline ends. The CDR3 runs 16 residues. Germline CDR1 is MNHNS and CDR2 is SASEGT. The CDR3 is CASSDRGLEGNQPQHF. As DNA, the CDR3 is TGTGCCAGCAGTGATAGGGGGTTGGAGGGCAATCAGCCCCAGCATTTT.